This T cell receptor (beta chain) was captured in a study of Graves' ophthalmopathy and Graves' hyperthyroidism. Study-level background: The blood sample was drawn at first diagnosis and before any treatment.

Investigators amplified TCR beta CDR3 regions from RNA transcripts. HTBI primers primed a first-round RT-PCR, and a second-round multiplex PCR followed. One entry per CDR3 protein results from TCRdb running MiXCR on the multiplex PCR reads. Of approximately 380,000 distinct CDR3 sequences listed, approximately 21% were seen once; the top ten hold 3%. This CDR3 is built from 12 residues. The ends lost 6 bases at V and 9 bases at J; junction bases unmatched: 8. Germline V gene sequence: CDR1 DFQATT, CDR2 SNEGSKA (reference sequence). Absence of ophthalmopathy within 18 months of follow-up defined stable hyperthyroidism. Certain patients, namely those with other autoimmune diseases, uncontrolled infections, pregnancy or lactation, were excluded. The authors isolated PBMCs from around 10 ml of fresh peripheral blood.

This receptor was identified in a woman between 18 and 30 years old with stable Graves' hyperthyroidism. The chain combines TRBV20-1 with TRBJ2-4; 7 bases match TRBD1. Sequences were obtained from peripheral blood. The CDR3 region has the DNA TGCAGTGCCCTCCCGACAGGGACCATTCAGTACTTC. Encoded protein: CSALPTGTIQYF.